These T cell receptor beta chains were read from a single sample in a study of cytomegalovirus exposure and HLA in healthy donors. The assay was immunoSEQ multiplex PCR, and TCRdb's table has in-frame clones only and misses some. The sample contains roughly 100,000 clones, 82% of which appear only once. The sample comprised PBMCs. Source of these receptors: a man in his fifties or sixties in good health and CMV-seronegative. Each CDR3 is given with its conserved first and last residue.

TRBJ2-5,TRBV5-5,CASSLGLRETQYF
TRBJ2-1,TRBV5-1,CASSLVGDSYNEQFF
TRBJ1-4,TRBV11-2,CASRTRPLEDEKLFF
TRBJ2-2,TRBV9,CASSARTGGSGELFF
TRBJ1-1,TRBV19,CASSSGAGQGRAEAFF
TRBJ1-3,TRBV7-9,CASSPSGSSGNTIYF
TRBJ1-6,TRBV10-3,CASFSGPDSPLHF
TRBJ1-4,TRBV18,CASSPRDRVNEKLFF
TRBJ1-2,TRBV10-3,CAISVERTGANGYTF
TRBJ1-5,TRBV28,CATLVIHQPQHF
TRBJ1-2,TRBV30,CACAGGYGYTF
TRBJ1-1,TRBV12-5,CASGLVAGTEAFF
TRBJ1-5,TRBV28,CASSPGGRSNQPQHF
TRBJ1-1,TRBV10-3,CAITRDTEAFF
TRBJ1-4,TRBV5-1,CASSLQSTNEKLFF
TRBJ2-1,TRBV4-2,CASSQVRAGYNEQFF
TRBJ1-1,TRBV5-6,CASSLEGTDGAFF
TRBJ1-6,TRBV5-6,CASSLAGVNNSPLHF
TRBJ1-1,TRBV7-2,CASSLVGGMNTEAFF
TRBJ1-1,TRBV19,CASSSRTGWNTEAFF
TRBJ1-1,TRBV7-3,CASSPDGVNTEAFF
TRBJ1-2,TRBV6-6,CASSYYGVSGGYTF
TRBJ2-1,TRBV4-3,CASSQGLAGEYNEQFF
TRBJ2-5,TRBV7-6,CASSLAGAGRAETQYF
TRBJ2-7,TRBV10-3,CAISPDRGTYEQYF
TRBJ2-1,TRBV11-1,CASTRPSGGYNEQFF
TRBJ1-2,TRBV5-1,CASSLGTGEDYGYTF
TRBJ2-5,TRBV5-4,CASSLPARMGETQYF
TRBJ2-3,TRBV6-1,CASSGGASDTQYF
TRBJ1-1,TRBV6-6,CASSSLGGNTEAFF
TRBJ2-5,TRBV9,CASSVATAETQYF
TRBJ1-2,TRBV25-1,CASSEYLGTGYGYTF
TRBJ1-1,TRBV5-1,CASTPREGANTEAFF
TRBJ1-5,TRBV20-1,CSATRTGQHF
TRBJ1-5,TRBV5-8,CASSLARGAGQPQHF
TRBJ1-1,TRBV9,CASSVALQNTEAFF
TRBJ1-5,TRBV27,CASSSRTGGEQPQHF
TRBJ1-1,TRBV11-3,CASSLDRTEATTFF
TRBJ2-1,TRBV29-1,CSVDGLSDEQFF
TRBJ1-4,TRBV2,CASSQGYNEKLFF
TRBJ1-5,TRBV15,CATGSAGGQPQHF
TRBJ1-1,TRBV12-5,CASGAGNTEAFF
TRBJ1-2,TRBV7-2,CASSADRAGGYTF
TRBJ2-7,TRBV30,CAWSVLGHDEQYF
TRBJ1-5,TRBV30,CAWSILGVSNQPQHF
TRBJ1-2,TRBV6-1,CASEGTGEIYGYTF
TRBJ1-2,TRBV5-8,CASSLGLTGYPYGYTF
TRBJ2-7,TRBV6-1,CASPPGTVTEQYF
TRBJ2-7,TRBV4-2,CASSQRDRSYEQYF
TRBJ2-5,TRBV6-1,CAILGTGQETQYF
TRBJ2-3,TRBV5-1,CASSPGTSGDVDTQYF